A selection of T cell receptor beta chains follows, all from one sample in a study of shared clonotypes between healthy human individuals. TCRdb's table, derived via immunoSEQ multiplex PCR, lists solely in-frame clones and lacks some. The sample lists hundreds of thousands of clones, roughly 79% occurring once. Material: PBMCs. The receptors come from a woman aged 40-49 years in good health. Some clones in this sample may be carry-over from other donors' samples. CDR3s include the opening cysteine and the closing phenylalanine or tryptophan. The order of the fields is CDR3 length, J gene, V gene, clone size, D gene, CDR3 protein, CDR3 DNA. D genes are given only for firm matches. For some rows the clone size is stated as once, few or many, or as a class when expanded; others skip it.

15,TRBJ2-2,TRBV7-2,-,-,CASSLSRHGTGELFF,TGTGCCAGCAGCTTATCCCGCCACGGTACCGGGGAGCTGTTTTTT
15,TRBJ1-1,TRBV29-1,-,-,CSVRRGGQLNTEAFF,TGCAGCGTTCGGCGCGGCGGACAGCTTAACACTGAAGCTTTCTTT
14,TRBJ1-3,TRBV7-2,few,-,CASSLATAGNTIYF,TGTGCCAGCAGCTTAGCGACGGCTGGAAACACCATATATTTT
14,TRBJ2-5,TRBV11-2,-,-,CASSLSATQETQYF,TGTGCCAGCAGCCTCTCAGCGACCCAAGAGACCCAGTACTTC
14,TRBJ1-2,TRBV28,-,TRBD1,CASSFEQGAVGYTF,TGTGCCAGCAGTTTCGAACAGGGGGCGGTTGGCTACACCTTC
11,TRBJ1-1,TRBV11-2,few,-,CASSRADEAFF,TGTGCCAGCAGCCGCGCGGATGAAGCTTTCTTT
13,TRBJ2-2,TRBV2,once,-,CASSPRVTGELFF,TGTGCCAGCAGTCCACGGGTGACCGGGGAGCTGTTTTTT
12,TRBJ2-1,TRBV18,-,TRBD1,CASQQGLNEQFF,TGTGCCAGCCAACAGGGGTTGAATGAGCAGTTCTTC
18,TRBJ2-7,TRBV7-8,many,TRBD2,CASSFLAGRSLGNYEQYF,TGTGCCAGCAGCTTTTTAGCGGGACGAAGCCTAGGGAACTACGAGCAGTACTTC
13,TRBJ2-7,TRBV5-6,-,-,CASSSGSAYEQYF,TGTGCCAGCAGCTCGGGGTCGGCCTACGAGCAGTACTTC
14,TRBJ2-3,TRBV7-9,-,TRBD2,CASTWTSSEDTQYF,TGTGCCAGCACCTGGACTAGCTCCGAAGATACGCAGTATTTT
12,TRBJ1-5,TRBV19,-,-,CASSYVYQPQHF,TGTGCCAGTAGTTATGTTTATCAGCCCCAGCATTTT
13,TRBJ1-5,TRBV7-2,many,-,CASSSRVGQPQHF,TGTGCCAGCAGCTCCAGGGTAGGTCAGCCCCAGCATTTT